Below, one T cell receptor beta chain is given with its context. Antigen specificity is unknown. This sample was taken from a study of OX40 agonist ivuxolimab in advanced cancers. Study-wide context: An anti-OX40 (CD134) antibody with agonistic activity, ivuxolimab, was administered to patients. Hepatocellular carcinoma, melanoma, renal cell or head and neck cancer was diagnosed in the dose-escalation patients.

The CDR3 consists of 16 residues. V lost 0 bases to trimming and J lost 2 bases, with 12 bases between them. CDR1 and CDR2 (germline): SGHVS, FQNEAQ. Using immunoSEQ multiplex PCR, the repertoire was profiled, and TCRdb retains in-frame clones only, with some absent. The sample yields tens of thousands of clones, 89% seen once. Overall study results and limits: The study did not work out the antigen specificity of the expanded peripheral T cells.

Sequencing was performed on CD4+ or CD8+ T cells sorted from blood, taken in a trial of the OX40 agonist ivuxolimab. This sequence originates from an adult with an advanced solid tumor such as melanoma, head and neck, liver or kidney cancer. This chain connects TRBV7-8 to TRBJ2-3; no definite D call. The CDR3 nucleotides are TGTGCCAGCAGCTTAGCGCAGCATTCCCCCACAGATACGCAGTATTTT. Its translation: CASSLAQHSPTDTQYF.